This TCR beta chain originates from a study of blood T cell repertoires in COVID-19. As for the study in general: The United States, Italy and Spain provided the acute and convalescent COVID-19 samples. From T cells, B-cell-depleted T cells, or PBMCs came the material, which was cDNA or gDNA.

The CDR3 length is 13 residues. The germline CDR1 and CDR2 sequences are SGDLS and YYNGEE. V dropped 4 bases and J dropped 6 bases, with 14 bases sitting between them. How the authors handled the data: The authors estimated nucleated cell counts from reference gene primer amplification. Profiling relied on immunoSEQ multiplex PCR, and the TCRdb table lists in-frame clones only, not all of them. Clonal size and the V and J genes are those of that table, whereas D and trimming came from the DNA. The data contain about 260,000 clones, less than 90% of them singletons. This clone was detected only once. The gene calls are TRBV9 and TRBJ2-7, with D perhaps TRBD1 (6 bases). The TCR was taken from a man aged 55 to 69 with acute or convalescent COVID-19. The sequenced sample was peripheral blood. DNA of the CDR3: TGTGCCAGCAGCCGCCTACAGGGTTCCGAGCAGTACTTC. Amino acids: CASSRLQGSEQYF.